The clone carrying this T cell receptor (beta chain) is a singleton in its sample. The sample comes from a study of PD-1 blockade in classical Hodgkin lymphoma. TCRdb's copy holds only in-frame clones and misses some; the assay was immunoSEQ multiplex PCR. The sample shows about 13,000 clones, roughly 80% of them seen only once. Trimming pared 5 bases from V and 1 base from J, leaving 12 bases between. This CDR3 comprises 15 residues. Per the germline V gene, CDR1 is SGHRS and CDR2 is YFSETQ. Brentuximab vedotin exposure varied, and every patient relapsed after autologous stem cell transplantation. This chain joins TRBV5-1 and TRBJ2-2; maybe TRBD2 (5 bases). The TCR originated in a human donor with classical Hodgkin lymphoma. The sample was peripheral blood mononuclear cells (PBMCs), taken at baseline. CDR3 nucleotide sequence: TGCGCCAGCAGGTTCGGGATTAAGAACACCGGGGAGCTGTTTTTT. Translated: CASRFGIKNTGELFF.